The rows below give T cell receptor beta chains drawn from one sample of a study of blood T cell repertoires in COVID-19. Clones were read by immunoSEQ multiplex PCR, and TCRdb kept only the in-frame ones, dropping some. The table records 200,000 to 250,000 clones, around nine tenths of them present only once. The sequenced sample consisted of PBMCs or T cells enriched from blood (not recorded which). The receptors shown here come from a woman between 45 and 65 years old with acute COVID-19. Both conserved end residues are part of each CDR3. The D gene is left open where the match is weak. Clone size is not always given. Where it is, it says once, few, many or a class for expanded clones.

cdr3_nt	cdr3_aa	v_call	j_call	cdr3_length	clone_size	d_call
TGTGCCGGAATGACAGGGGGTTTCGGGGAGCTGTTTTTT	CAGMTGGFGELFF	TRBV6-5	TRBJ2-2	13	.	TRBD1
TGTGCCAGCAGCCAAGAATCACAGGGGTATGAAAAACTGTTTTTT	CASSQESQGYEKLFF	TRBV3-1/TRBV3-2	TRBJ1-4	15	.	TRBD1
TGTGCCAGCAGCTTTAGCAGGTTGATTGAGCAGTTCTTC	CASSFSRLIEQFF	TRBV12-1	TRBJ2-1	13	.	.
TGCGCCAGCAGCCAAGCGCAGCTAGGTGAGCAGTTCTTC	CASSQAQLGEQFF	TRBV4-1	TRBJ2-1	13	.	.
TGTGCCAGCAGCCATCTGACAGGGGGCTTTTCAGGTGGCTACACCTTC	CASSHLTGGFSGGYTF	TRBV4-2	TRBJ1-2	16	.	TRBD1
TGTGCCAGCAGCCGTGGGCGGGGGGCCTACAATGAGCAGTTCTTC	CASSRGRGAYNEQFF	TRBV6-4	TRBJ2-1	15	.	TRBD2
TGTGCCAGCAGTCCGCCCGACAGGGGCGGCTATGGCTACACCTTC	CASSPPDRGGYGYTF	TRBV28	TRBJ1-2	15	.	TRBD1
TGTGCCAGCAGCTTACAGGTGAACACTGAAGCTTTCTTT	CASSLQVNTEAFF	TRBV7-2	TRBJ1-1	13	once	.
TGTGCCAGCAGCGTCCAGTCCAGGGGGCCTTACGAGCAGTACTTC	CASSVQSRGPYEQYF	TRBV7-9	TRBJ2-7	15	.	TRBD1
TGTGCCAGCAGTTTAAACCAGGGGAATTCACCCCTCCACTTT	CASSLNQGNSPLHF	TRBV7-9	TRBJ1-6	14	.	.
TGTGCCAGCAGTTCCGGGACAGACACTGAAGCTTTCTTT	CASSSGTDTEAFF	TRBV13	TRBJ1-1	13	.	TRBD1
TGTGCCAGCAGCCCAATGGGTGGAGCGGGAGGGCCACTCGAGCAGTACTTC	CASSPMGGAGGPLEQYF	TRBV5-4	TRBJ2-7	17	.	TRBD2
TGTGCCTGGAGTCCTGCCCGGTATGGCTACACCTTC	CAWSPARYGYTF	TRBV30	TRBJ1-2	12	.	.
TGTGCCAGAAGCTTGGTTTGGCGGACAGGGCAAGGGTACAGCTCTGGAAACACCATATATTTT	CARSLVWRTGQGYSSGNTIYF	TRBV5-3	TRBJ1-3	21	.	TRBD1
TGTGCCAGCAGCAGGAGCAGGGGATATTCCCCGCACAATGAGCAGTTCTTC	CASSRSRGYSPHNEQFF	TRBV6-4	TRBJ2-1	17	.	.
TGTGCCAGCAGTCCTACCGGGACTATCTCTTACGAGCAGTACTTC	CASSPTGTISYEQYF	TRBV7-8	TRBJ2-7	15	.	TRBD2
TGTGCCAGCAGCCAAGGGAGGCTCAACTCCTACAATGAGCAGTTCTTC	CASSQGRLNSYNEQFF	TRBV4-2	TRBJ2-1	16	.	.
TGTGCCAGCAGTTTTGGGCACCTGAGCTCCTATAATTCACCCCTCCACTTT	CASSFGHLSSYNSPLHF	TRBV28	TRBJ1-6	17	.	.
TGCAGTGCTAGTCTCCGTAAGAGCTCCTACGAGCAGTACTTC	CSASLRKSSYEQYF	TRBV20-1	TRBJ2-7	14	.	.
TGTGCCAGCAGCAAGGGGGGTGGGAACACTGAAGCTTTCTTT	CASSKGGGNTEAFF	TRBV21-1	TRBJ1-1	14	.	.
TGTGCCAGTAGTCACAGACTAGCGGGAGACAATGAGCAGTTCTTC	CASSHRLAGDNEQFF	TRBV19	TRBJ2-1	15	.	TRBD2
TGTGCCAGCACCTTCCCGACAGGGTTTAGTGGCTACACCTTC	CASTFPTGFSGYTF	TRBV28	TRBJ1-2	14	.	TRBD1
TGTGCCAGCAGTGAACGGGGGGCGCGATACAATGAGCAGTTCTTC	CASSERGARYNEQFF	TRBV2	TRBJ2-1	15	.	.
TGCGCCAGCAGCTTGGGGACTAGCGCCAGCTCCTACGAGCAGTACTTC	CASSLGTSASSYEQYF	TRBV5-1	TRBJ2-7	16	.	TRBD2
TGTGCCAGCCGGCCGGGGACAGGGAGAGATACGCAGTATTTT	CASRPGTGRDTQYF	TRBV27	TRBJ2-3	14	.	TRBD1
TGTGCCAGCTCACAAAATCGACAGGGGGCGCGTCAAGATACGCAGTATTTT	CASSQNRQGARQDTQYF	TRBV18	TRBJ2-3	17	.	TRBD1
TGTGCCAGCGCACTAGCGGGAGGTGGAGGGGAGCAGTACTTC	CASALAGGGGEQYF	TRBV28	TRBJ2-7	14	.	TRBD2
TGTGCCAGTAGTATAGTAGGGACAGGGTCACATGAGCAGTTCTTC	CASSIVGTGSHEQFF	TRBV19	TRBJ2-1	15	.	TRBD1
TGTGCCACCAGTGATGCTTACAGGGGTAGAGGCTACACCTTC	CATSDAYRGRGYTF	TRBV24-1	TRBJ1-2	14	.	TRBD1
TGTGCCAGCAGCCCCGGACAGGGTCCCTCCTACGAGCAGTACTTC	CASSPGQGPSYEQYF	TRBV11-3	TRBJ2-7	15	.	TRBD1
TGTGCCAGCAGCCGAAGAACAGTGAACACTGAAGCTTTCTTT	CASSRRTVNTEAFF	TRBV3-1/TRBV3-2	TRBJ1-1	14	.	.
TGCGCCAGCAGCCGCGGGACAGGGGGCCGCTTCTCCTACGAGCAGTACTTC	CASSRGTGGRFSYEQYF	TRBV4-1	TRBJ2-7	17	.	TRBD1
TGTGCCAGCGCCGAGGGACTTAGCGTGGATACGCAGTATTTT	CASAEGLSVDTQYF	TRBV2	TRBJ2-3	14	.	.
TGTGCCACTTTCAGGGCCCCCTACGAGCAGTACTTC	CATFRAPYEQYF	TRBV6-5	TRBJ2-7	12	once	.
TGTGCCAGCAGTCCTCCGGGACAGAAAGCCAAAAACATTCAGTACTTC	CASSPPGQKAKNIQYF	TRBV28	TRBJ2-4	16	.	TRBD1
TGTGCCAGCAGCCGGGACTCACCTACCGGCTACGAGCAGTACTTC	CASSRDSPTGYEQYF	TRBV7-2	TRBJ2-7	15	.	.
TGTGCCAGCATTGCTAGCGGGAGGGCAGGCACCGGGGAGCTGTTTTTT	CASIASGRAGTGELFF	TRBV21-1	TRBJ2-2	16	.	.
TGCGCCAGCTCAGACAGGGGCGTTGTGGGCTACACCTTC	CASSDRGVVGYTF	TRBV5-1	TRBJ1-2	13	many	TRBD1
TGCAGTGCACACCGGGGTTATGAGCAGTACTTC	CSAHRGYEQYF	TRBV20-1	TRBJ2-7	11	.	.
TGTGCCAGCTCACCACCTGGACAGGGTGGTGAAAAACTGTTTTTT	CASSPPGQGGEKLFF	TRBV18	TRBJ1-4	15	once	TRBD1
TGTGCCAGTAGTATTAGTCAGGCCCCTAATGAAAAACTGTTTTTT	CASSISQAPNEKLFF	TRBV19	TRBJ1-4	15	.	.